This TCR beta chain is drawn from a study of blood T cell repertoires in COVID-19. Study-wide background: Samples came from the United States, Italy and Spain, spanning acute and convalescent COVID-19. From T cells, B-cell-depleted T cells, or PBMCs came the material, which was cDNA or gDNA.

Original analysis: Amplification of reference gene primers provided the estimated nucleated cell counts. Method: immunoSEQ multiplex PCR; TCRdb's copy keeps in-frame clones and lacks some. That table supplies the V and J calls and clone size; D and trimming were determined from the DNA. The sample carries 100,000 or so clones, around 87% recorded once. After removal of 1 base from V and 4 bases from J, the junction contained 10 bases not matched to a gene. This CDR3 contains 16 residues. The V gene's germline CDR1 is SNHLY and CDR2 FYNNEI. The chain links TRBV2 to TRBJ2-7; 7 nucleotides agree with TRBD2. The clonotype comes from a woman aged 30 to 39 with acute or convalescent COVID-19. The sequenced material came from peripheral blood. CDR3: CASSEDYGSGGYEQYF. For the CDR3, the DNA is TGTGCCAGCAGTGAAGACTACGGGTCGGGGGGATACGAGCAGTACTTC.